A selection of T cell receptor beta chains follows, all from one sample in a study of cytomegalovirus exposure and HLA in healthy donors. The protocol was immunoSEQ multiplex PCR, while the TCRdb copy is restricted to in-frame clones and leaves out a portion. The sample has over 100,000 clones, about two thirds seen once; the top ten hold 8.5% to 9.5%. Sequencing was carried out using PBMCs. These receptors all come from a young man in good health and CMV-seropositive. The CDR3 runs from the conserved cysteine through the conserved F or W. Fields, in order: clone size, V gene, D gene, J gene, CDR3 DNA, CDR3 protein. A D gene is named only where the DNA matches it firmly. The size of a clone is reported for some rows only, either as once, few or many, or as a class for expanded clones.

.	TRBV25-1	.	TRBJ1-1	TGTGCCAGCAGTAACACAGGGTCCACTGAAGCTTTCTTT	CASSNTGSTEAFF
.	TRBV5-1	TRBD1	TRBJ1-1	TGCGCCAGCAGCTCGAGACAGGGGAGGAACACTGAAGCTTTCTTT	CASSSRQGRNTEAFF
.	TRBV27	TRBD2	TRBJ2-5	TGTGCCAGCAGTTATACTAGCGGGAGGGATTATCAAGAGACCCAGTACTTC	CASSYTSGRDYQETQYF
.	TRBV5-1	.	TRBJ2-1	TGCGCCAGCAGCCCAACTAGGTCAAACAATGAGCAGTTCTTC	CASSPTRSNNEQFF
.	TRBV29-1	TRBD1	TRBJ1-2	TGCAGCTCCGGACAGGGCGATGGCTACACCTTC	CSSGQGDGYTF
.	TRBV9	TRBD2	TRBJ2-5	TGTGCCAGCAGCCTCGGACTAGCGGGAGAGACCCAGTACTTC	CASSLGLAGETQYF
.	TRBV7-8	TRBD1	TRBJ1-1	TGTGCCAGCAGCTTAAGCAGGGGGCGAATGGTTGCTGAAGCTTTCTTT	CASSLSRGRMVAEAFF
.	TRBV4-2	TRBD1	TRBJ2-3	TGTGCCAGCAGCCCCCGGGACAGGGGGGAGCGGGATACGCAGTATTTT	CASSPRDRGERDTQYF
.	TRBV7-9	TRBD2	TRBJ2-3	TGTGCCAGCAGCCCGACTAGCCGAAACACAGATACGCAGTATTTT	CASSPTSRNTDTQYF
.	TRBV7-3	TRBD2	TRBJ2-3	TGTGCCAGCAGCCCCTTTGGGGGGGGACGAGATACGCAGTATTTT	CASSPFGGGRDTQYF
.	TRBV10-1	TRBD2	TRBJ2-3	TGCGCCAGCAGCGGGACTAGCGGGGGGGCAACAGATACGCAGTATTTT	CASSGTSGGATDTQYF
.	TRBV27	TRBD1	TRBJ1-1	TGTGCCAGCAGTTCAGCGAACAGGGGGCCAGAAGCTTTCTTT	CASSSANRGPEAFF
.	TRBV15	.	TRBJ2-3	TGTGCCACCAGCAGGGCTGGTGATACAGGGCCAGGCACAGATACGCAGTATTTT	CATSRAGDTGPGTDTQYF
.	TRBV19	TRBD1	TRBJ1-5	TGTGCCAGTAGTGTGGGACAGGGGATTAATCAGCCCCAGCATTTT	CASSVGQGINQPQHF
once	TRBV9	.	TRBJ2-3	TGTGCCAGCAGCATATGGGACTGGAGCACAGATACGCAGTATTTT	CASSIWDWSTDTQYF
.	TRBV7-8	TRBD1	TRBJ1-2	TGTGCCAGCAGCTTCCGGGACAGATACTATGGCTACACCTTC	CASSFRDRYYGYTF
.	TRBV28	.	TRBJ2-3	TGTGCCAGCAGTAAACTCCGGTCAGGGCGGTTGGCAGATACGCAGTATTTT	CASSKLRSGRLADTQYF
.	TRBV19	.	TRBJ2-5	TGTGCCAGTAGTCTCGGGACACAAGAGACCCAGTACTTC	CASSLGTQETQYF
.	TRBV7-2	.	TRBJ2-5	TGTGCCAGCAGCTTAGCGCGTACAGAGCAAGAGACCCAGTACTTC	CASSLARTEQETQYF
.	TRBV28	.	TRBJ2-2	TGTGCCAGCAGTCCTAGAAGGGAGCTGTTTTTT	CASSPRRELFF
few	TRBV29-1	.	TRBJ1-5	TGCAGCGTAGGGGCAGAAAATCAGCCCCAGCATTTT	CSVGAENQPQHF
once	TRBV7-9	TRBD2	TRBJ2-3	TGTGCCAGCACCTTTACACTAGCGGGAGGCCCTAGCACAGATACGCAGTATTTT	CASTFTLAGGPSTDTQYF
.	TRBV27	TRBD1	TRBJ2-7	TGTGCCAGCAGTTGGGACAGGAACTACGAGCAGTACTTC	CASSWDRNYEQYF
few	TRBV27	TRBD1	TRBJ1-4	TGTGCCAGCAGTCGAACAGGGGCCTGGGATGAAAAACTGTTTTTT	CASSRTGAWDEKLFF
.	TRBV7-9	.	TRBJ1-1	TGTGCCAGCAGCTTTCTCTGGAACACTGAAGCTTTCTTT	CASSFLWNTEAFF
.	TRBV6-5	.	TRBJ2-3	TGTGCCAGCAGTGCTCCCTGGACAGACTCAGATACGCAGTATTTT	CASSAPWTDSDTQYF
.	TRBV29-1	.	TRBJ2-7	TGCAGCGTCCGAGGAGGACAGTCCGCTAACTCCTACGAGCAGTACTTC	CSVRGGQSANSYEQYF
.	TRBV5-8	.	TRBJ1-2	TGTGCCAGCAGCTTGGACAGGGCCCTACTCAATGGCTACACCTTC	CASSLDRALLNGYTF
.	TRBV28	TRBD1	TRBJ2-5	TGTGCCAGCAGTTTGGACCGGGACAGGGTATTAGGAGAAGAGACCCAGTACTTC	CASSLDRDRVLGEETQYF
few	TRBV9	TRBD2	TRBJ2-5	TGTGCCAGCAGCTCAAGGACTAGCGGGAGCTTAGAGACCCAGTACTTC	CASSSRTSGSLETQYF
.	TRBV5-1	.	TRBJ2-1	TGCGCCAGCAGCCTCAGACAGCCATCTTCCTACAATGAGCAGTTCTTC	CASSLRQPSSYNEQFF
few	TRBV27	.	TRBJ2-1	TGTGCCAGCAGTCGCCGGGATCCAACTGAGCAGTTCTTC	CASSRRDPTEQFF
.	TRBV4-1	.	TRBJ2-1	TGCGCCAGCAGCCAAGCTAAAGGAGTAGGTAGGACTACTCCTCACAATGAGCAGTTCTTC	CASSQAKGVGRTTPHNEQFF
.	TRBV11-2	.	TRBJ2-5	TGTGCCAGCAGCTTCGAAGAGACCCAGTACTTC	CASSFEETQYF
.	TRBV10-3	.	TRBJ1-1	TGTGCCATCAGTGCCGGATCGGGCACTGAAGCTTTCTTT	CAISAGSGTEAFF
.	TRBV2	TRBD2	TRBJ2-3	TGTGCCAGCAGTGAACGGGCGGGGGGACGCACAGATACGCAGTATTTT	CASSERAGGRTDTQYF
once	TRBV7-9	.	TRBJ1-2	TGTGCCAGCAGCCCGTATGTGGGAGGCTATGGCTACACCTTC	CASSPYVGGYGYTF
.	TRBV2	TRBD1	TRBJ1-2	TGTGCCAGCAGTGTGGACAGGGGGCGAGCGGGAGGCTACACCTTC	CASSVDRGRAGGYTF
few	TRBV28	TRBD2	TRBJ2-2	TGTGCCAGCAGTTTATTAACGGGGGGGGACACCGGGGAGCTGTTTTTT	CASSLLTGGDTGELFF
.	TRBV27	TRBD1	TRBJ1-1	TGTGCCAGCAGTCCGACAGGGGAGGGTGAAGCTTTCTTT	CASSPTGEGEAFF
.	TRBV19	.	TRBJ1-2	TGTGCCAGTAGAGACACGCCGAAGATAAACTATGGCTACACCTTC	CASRDTPKINYGYTF
.	TRBV28	.	TRBJ1-4	TGTGCCAGCATCTTAGGTCAGACAGGCCCTAATGAAAAACTGTTTTTT	CASILGQTGPNEKLFF
few	TRBV5-1	TRBD1	TRBJ1-6	TGCGCCAGCAGCTTTACAGGGGCGGATTCACCCCTCCACTTT	CASSFTGADSPLHF
.	TRBV2	TRBD1	TRBJ1-1	TGTGCCAGCAGTGGACAGGGCGGCACTGAAGCTTTCTTT	CASSGQGGTEAFF
few	TRBV11-1	TRBD2	TRBJ2-5	TGTGCCAGCAGCGCTCCTCGACTAGCGGGTCGTTGGGAGACCCAGTACTTC	CASSAPRLAGRWETQYF
.	TRBV7-9	TRBD1	TRBJ1-5	TGTGCCAGCAGCTTAGATTATACAGGGGGCGAGGCCAATCAGCCCCAGCATTTT	CASSLDYTGGEANQPQHF
.	TRBV5-5	TRBD1	TRBJ1-2	TGTGCCAGCAGCTATTCGACAGGGACCGGATCAAACTATGGCTACACCTTC	CASSYSTGTGSNYGYTF
.	TRBV4-1	TRBD1	TRBJ2-5	TGCGCCAGCAGCCATCGACAGGGGGCTGGGGAGACCCAGTACTTC	CASSHRQGAGETQYF
.	TRBV11-3	.	TRBJ2-1	TGTGCCAGCAGCTTAAGCTCGACGGGGTTAGGTTCCTACAATGAGCAGTTCTTC	CASSLSSTGLGSYNEQFF
.	TRBV6-5	TRBD1	TRBJ1-2	TGTGCCAGCAGTTACGGACAGGGCACTAACTATGGCTACACCTTC	CASSYGQGTNYGYTF
.	TRBV4-1	TRBD1	TRBJ1-1	TGCGCCAGCAGCCAAGAGGGCAGGGGGCGCGGCACTGAAGCTTTCTTT	CASSQEGRGRGTEAFF
.	TRBV9	TRBD2	TRBJ2-2	TGTGCCAGCAGCCCAGGACTAGCGGGGGGGCCCGGCACCGGGGAGCTGTTTTTT	CASSPGLAGGPGTGELFF
.	TRBV5-1	.	TRBJ2-7	TGCGCCAGCGCAATTGGGTTCGGGGAGCAGTACTTC	CASAIGFGEQYF
.	TRBV9	.	TRBJ1-5	TGTGCCAGCAGCCGGGAACAGAACAATCAGCCCCAGCATTTT	CASSREQNNQPQHF
once	TRBV9	.	TRBJ2-4	TGTGCCAGCAGCGTGTGGGGGGTAGCCAAAAACATTCAGTACTTC	CASSVWGVAKNIQYF
.	TRBV5-1	.	TRBJ1-2	TGCGCCAGCAGCCGAGGGAGGGGCTACACCTTC	CASSRGRGYTF
.	TRBV5-5	.	TRBJ2-3	TGTGCCAGCAGCGGGGCCACAGGGATGTTCACAGATACGCAGTATTTT	CASSGATGMFTDTQYF